The entry below describes one T cell receptor beta chain. Only one count was recorded for this clone. Its antigen specificity is not known. Base qualities are not at hand, and no much larger clone is one base apart. The sample originates from a study of blood T cell repertoires in COVID-19 (dated by TCRdb to between 2020 and 2021). The study in broad terms: Samples covering the acute and convalescent phases of COVID-19 were provided by collaborators in the United States, Italy and Spain. The material from the prospective study consisted of cDNA or gDNA derived from T cells, B-cell-depleted T cells, or PBMCs. Deeply sampled blood TCRbeta repertoires from subjects exposed to, actively infected with, or recovered from COVID-19 were included in the dataset. A freely available public database, intended as a resource for researchers studying the immune response to SARS-CoV-2, is where the repertoires were released. Samples came from the ongoing ImmuneRACE study (first 160 participants) plus 1,254 subjects from 6 global collaborators. Sample metadata almost always included a de-identified subject ID, COVID-19 status, age in years and sex. Where HLA class I and class II types were available, the types were taken from metadata supplied by the sample provider, not from assay-based typing.

Overall study outcomes, separate from this receptor: The amount of clinical and demographic metadata varied by source and participant and was provided uncurated.

TCRbeta CDR3 regions were amplified from genomic DNA by means of the immunoSEQ Assay, a bias-controlled multiplex PCR. In the source study's methods: Within the assay, amplification of reference gene primers was used to estimate how many nucleated cells each sample contained. To quantify the absolute abundance of each unique TCRbeta CDR3 rearrangement, sequence reads were collapsed and filtered. Productive Simpson clonality was computed per sample as the square root of Simpson's diversity index over productive rearrangements. Sourced from immuneACCESS, this table was stored by TCRdb with only in-frame sequences that have V and J called. A share of the clones is absent; for the studies checked, an unresolved V gene accounts for under half, and the remainder has no known explanation. V, J and clone size are taken as reported in that table, and D and trimming were inferred from the DNA itself. Here the sample has tens of thousands of clones; about 90% occur a single time. 24% of the sample belongs to the ten largest clones.

Spanning cysteine to phenylalanine, the CDR3 consists of 18 amino acids. CDR3 DNA is the only sequence kept; it has 54 bases, read in frame from the first base. From the germline V gene, CDR1 is SGHRS and CDR2 is YFSETQ. Trimming removed 0 bases from V and 4 bases from J; the gene matches leave 7 bases unexplained. Each collaborating institution followed its own protocols to collect whole blood in K2EDTA tubes. For TCRbeta analysis, collaborators shipped samples in one of three forms: frozen whole blood, isolated PBMCs, or DNA extracted from either of those sample types. Sequencing used peripheral blood. The TCR originated in a human donor with active COVID-19. The donor label of this sample is uncertain. In this chain, TRBV5-1 is recombined with TRBJ2-2; TRBD1 matches 12 bases in the middle. The CDR3: CASSLAGTGGGGTGELFF. The nucleotide sequence reads as follows: TGCGCCAGCAGCTTGGCGGGGACAGGGGGCGGCGGCACCGGGGAGCTGTTTTTT.